This is a list of T cell receptor beta chains from one sample in a study of blood T cells in healthy people across ages. TCRdb re-called the 5' RACE reads with MiXCR, one entry per CDR3 protein. The repertoire holds about 1.8 million distinct CDR3 sequences, with roughly 50% as singletons. The sample taken for sequencing was blood. Source of these receptors: a woman aged 35 to 49 in good health. Each CDR3 is given with its conserved first and last residue. The D gene is left open where the match is weak. Some rows have no size entry. The others give once, few or many, or a class for an expanded clone.

abundance: NA
v_gene: TRBV18
len: 16
d_gene: NA
j_gene: TRBJ1-6
CDR3nt: TGTGCCAGCTCACCAAAAGAACTCGGACAGTTGATAGTCCTCCACTTT
CDR3aa: CASSPKELGQLIVLHF

abundance: NA
v_gene: TRBV20-1
len: 13
d_gene: NA
j_gene: TRBJ1-5
CDR3nt: TGCAGTGCTTTCCGGGACAACAATCAGCCTCAGCATTTT
CDR3aa: CSAFRDNNQPQHF

abundance: NA
v_gene: TRBV7-2
len: 19
d_gene: TRBD2
j_gene: TRBJ2-1
CDR3nt: TGTGCCAGCAGCTTGGTCCGGGGGGGGAGTCGAATAAGTCCTGTTGAGCAGTTCTTC
CDR3aa: CASSLVRGGSRISPVEQFF

abundance: NA
v_gene: TRBV5-1
len: 15
d_gene: NA
j_gene: TRBJ2-3
CDR3nt: TGCGCCAGCAGCTTGTTGACAGGAACCACAGATACGCAGTATTTT
CDR3aa: CASSLLTGTTDTQYF

abundance: NA
v_gene: TRBV7-2
len: 18
d_gene: NA
j_gene: TRBJ2-6
CDR3nt: TGTGCCAGCAGCTTAGCTGCGCAGGGGTTCTCTGGGGCCAACGTCCTGACTTTC
CDR3aa: CASSLAAQGFSGANVLTF

abundance: few
v_gene: TRBV6-5
len: 15
d_gene: NA
j_gene: TRBJ1-4
CDR3nt: TGTGCCAGCAGTTACCGGGCCGCAACTAATGAAAAACTGTTTTTT
CDR3aa: CASSYRAATNEKLFF

abundance: NA
v_gene: TRBV27
len: 13
d_gene: NA
j_gene: TRBJ1-1
CDR3nt: TGTGCCAGCAAGTCCGGGACGTCATCTGGAGCTTTCTTT
CDR3aa: CASKSGTSSGAFF

abundance: NA
v_gene: TRBV4-1
len: 15
d_gene: NA
j_gene: TRBJ2-1
CDR3nt: TGCGCCAGCAGCCCCTATGTGTCAGATAACAATGAGCAGTTCTTC
CDR3aa: CASSPYVSDNNEQFF

abundance: NA
v_gene: TRBV29-1
len: 14
d_gene: TRBD1
j_gene: TRBJ1-2
CDR3nt: TGCAGCGTTATCAACCGGGACAGGGTAGATGGCTACACCTTC
CDR3aa: CSVINRDRVDGYTF

abundance: NA
v_gene: TRBV28
len: 14
d_gene: TRBD2
j_gene: TRBJ2-3
CDR3nt: TGTGCCAGCAGTAGCGGGGGATCAAGCGGTACGCAGTATTTT
CDR3aa: CASSSGGSSGTQYF

abundance: NA
v_gene: TRBV11-2
len: 14
d_gene: TRBD2
j_gene: TRBJ2-3
CDR3nt: TGTGCCAGCAGCCGTAGACTAGCCCTAGATACGCAGTATTTT
CDR3aa: CASSRRLALDTQYF

abundance: NA
v_gene: TRBV20-1
len: 14
d_gene: NA
j_gene: TRBJ2-3
CDR3nt: TGCAGTGCCACCCGGACTACCAACACAGATACGCAGTATTTT
CDR3aa: CSATRTTNTDTQYF

abundance: NA
v_gene: TRBV12-3/TRBV12-4
len: 14
d_gene: NA
j_gene: TRBJ1-5
CDR3nt: TGTGCCAGCACCCCGGGGAGGGGCAATCAGCCCCAGCATTTT
CDR3aa: CASTPGRGNQPQHF

abundance: NA
v_gene: TRBV10-3
len: 12
d_gene: NA
j_gene: TRBJ2-7
CDR3nt: TGTGCCATCAGTGAGCATAACTACGAGCAGTACTTC
CDR3aa: CAISEHNYEQYF

abundance: NA
v_gene: TRBV20-1
len: 14
d_gene: NA
j_gene: TRBJ2-5
CDR3nt: TGCAGTGCTAGTGGGCGCGGCCGAGGTTTTGGAGAGTACTTC
CDR3aa: CSASGRGRGFGEYF

abundance: few
v_gene: TRBV11-2
len: 15
d_gene: NA
j_gene: TRBJ2-7
CDR3nt: TGTGCCAGCAGCTTAGCGGGGGTAAGCTCCTACGAGCAGTACTTC
CDR3aa: CASSLAGVSSYEQYF

abundance: few
v_gene: TRBV4-2
len: 15
d_gene: TRBD2
j_gene: TRBJ2-3
CDR3nt: TGTGCCAGCAGCTCGGAGCGGGGGGGCACAGATACGCAGTATTTT
CDR3aa: CASSSERGGTDTQYF

abundance: NA
v_gene: TRBV7-2
len: 13
d_gene: NA
j_gene: TRBJ1-5
CDR3nt: TGTGCCAGCAGCTTAGCGAGGGGTCAGCCCCAGCATTTT
CDR3aa: CASSLARGQPQHF

abundance: NA
v_gene: TRBV7-8
len: 14
d_gene: NA
j_gene: TRBJ1-1
CDR3nt: TGTGCCAGCAGCTTAAGGGTGAGGGCCCCTGAAGCTTTCTTT
CDR3aa: CASSLRVRAPEAFF

abundance: few
v_gene: TRBV6-5
len: 15
d_gene: TRBD2
j_gene: TRBJ2-3
CDR3nt: TGTGCCAGCAGAAAGAGTGTAGCGGGGGCAGATACGCAGTATTTT
CDR3aa: CASRKSVAGADTQYF

abundance: NA
v_gene: TRBV5-6
len: 16
d_gene: TRBD2
j_gene: TRBJ2-5
CDR3nt: TGTGCCAGCAGCCTACAAGCTCCTAGCGGGGTGAAGACCCAGTACTTC
CDR3aa: CASSLQAPSGVKTQYF

abundance: few
v_gene: TRBV9
len: 16
d_gene: NA
j_gene: TRBJ2-3
CDR3nt: TGTGCCAGCAGCGTAGCTGGACGGGTTAGCACAGATACGCAGTATTTT
CDR3aa: CASSVAGRVSTDTQYF

abundance: NA
v_gene: TRBV29-1
len: 14
d_gene: TRBD1
j_gene: TRBJ1-5
CDR3nt: TGCAGCGGTCGGGACAGGGTGGTATGGCAGCCCCAGCATTTT
CDR3aa: CSGRDRVVWQPQHF

abundance: many
v_gene: TRBV7-2
len: 13
d_gene: NA
j_gene: TRBJ2-5
CDR3nt: TGTGCCAGCAGCCTCGTGGCGCAAGAGACCCAGTACTTC
CDR3aa: CASSLVAQETQYF

abundance: NA
v_gene: TRBV28
len: 14
d_gene: TRBD1
j_gene: TRBJ1-1
CDR3nt: TGTGCCAGCAGTTTATTGGACAGGGGGCGGTGGGCTTTCTTT
CDR3aa: CASSLLDRGRWAFF

abundance: NA
v_gene: TRBV5-6
len: 16
d_gene: NA
j_gene: TRBJ2-7
CDR3nt: TGTGCCAGCAGCTTGTTCGGGCAGACGAGCTCCTACGAGCAGTACTTC
CDR3aa: CASSLFGQTSSYEQYF

abundance: NA
v_gene: TRBV12-3/TRBV12-4
len: 17
d_gene: NA
j_gene: TRBJ2-3
CDR3nt: TGTGCCAGCAGTCCACCTATGGGGGGGCATTACACAGATACGCAGTATTTT
CDR3aa: CASSPPMGGHYTDTQYF

abundance: NA
v_gene: TRBV5-1
len: 14
d_gene: NA
j_gene: TRBJ2-7
CDR3nt: TGCGCCAGCAGCCCTGCAGGGGGGTGGTACGAGCAGTACTTC
CDR3aa: CASSPAGGWYEQYF

abundance: NA
v_gene: TRBV20-1
len: 12
d_gene: NA
j_gene: TRBJ1-2
CDR3nt: TGCAGTGCTTCAGGGGTCGGATATGGCTACACCTTC
CDR3aa: CSASGVGYGYTF

abundance: NA
v_gene: TRBV7-2
len: 18
d_gene: NA
j_gene: TRBJ2-7
CDR3nt: TGTGCCAGCAGCTTAGAGCAGGGACTCTACTCCTTCACCTACGAGCAGTACTTC
CDR3aa: CASSLEQGLYSFTYEQYF

abundance: few
v_gene: TRBV4-3
len: 15
d_gene: NA
j_gene: TRBJ1-2
CDR3nt: TGCGCCAGCAGCCAAGATTTTGTACAGGCCTATGGCTACACCTTC
CDR3aa: CASSQDFVQAYGYTF

abundance: NA
v_gene: TRBV28
len: 15
d_gene: NA
j_gene: TRBJ2-3
CDR3nt: TGCGCCAGCAGGGACCTTCAAGCACACACAGATACGCAGTATTTT
CDR3aa: CASRDLQAHTDTQYF

abundance: once
v_gene: TRBV6-2/TRBV6-3
len: 16
d_gene: NA
j_gene: TRBJ2-7
CDR3nt: TGTGCCAGCAGTTACCCGCTGCGGACGTCAACGCGCGAGCAGTACTTC
CDR3aa: CASSYPLRTSTREQYF

abundance: few
v_gene: TRBV12-3/TRBV12-4
len: 12
d_gene: NA
j_gene: TRBJ2-7
CDR3nt: TGTGCCAGCAGGGGACATGACTACGAGCAGTACTTC
CDR3aa: CASRGHDYEQYF

abundance: NA
v_gene: TRBV6-2/TRBV6-3
len: 14
d_gene: NA
j_gene: TRBJ2-4
CDR3nt: TGTGCCAGCAGTCACATGGGGGCAAAAAACATTCAGTACTTC
CDR3aa: CASSHMGAKNIQYF

abundance: NA
v_gene: TRBV2
len: 13
d_gene: TRBD1
j_gene: TRBJ2-7
CDR3nt: TGTGCCAGCAAATCAACAGGGGAAAACGAGCAGTACTTC
CDR3aa: CASKSTGENEQYF

abundance: NA
v_gene: TRBV2
len: 15
d_gene: TRBD1
j_gene: TRBJ1-5
CDR3nt: TGTGCCAGCAGTGAAAGTCGGACAGGGATTTCAGCCCAGCATTTT
CDR3aa: CASSESRTGISAQHF

abundance: few
v_gene: TRBV9
len: 16
d_gene: TRBD2
j_gene: TRBJ2-3
CDR3nt: TGTGCCAGCAGCGAGGAACTAGCGGGGGGAACAGATACGCAGTATTTT
CDR3aa: CASSEELAGGTDTQYF

abundance: NA
v_gene: TRBV19
len: 15
d_gene: TRBD2
j_gene: TRBJ2-3
CDR3nt: TGTGCCAGTACCGCCCGGGGGGAAGGGACAGATACGCAGTATTTT
CDR3aa: CASTARGEGTDTQYF

abundance: NA
v_gene: TRBV5-1
len: 13
d_gene: NA
j_gene: TRBJ1-6
CDR3nt: TGCGCCAGCAGCTTGGACAGGGAGGCACCCCTCCACTTT
CDR3aa: CASSLDREAPLHF

abundance: NA
v_gene: TRBV27
len: 13
d_gene: NA
j_gene: TRBJ2-4
CDR3nt: TGTGCCACCTCATTCGGCCCCAAAAACATTCAGTACTTC
CDR3aa: CATSFGPKNIQYF

abundance: NA
v_gene: TRBV4-2
len: 15
d_gene: NA
j_gene: TRBJ2-3
CDR3nt: TGTGCCAGCAGCCAAGGGGCTAGCGCCACAGATACGCAGTATTTT
CDR3aa: CASSQGASATDTQYF

abundance: NA
v_gene: TRBV28
len: 14
d_gene: NA
j_gene: TRBJ2-7
CDR3nt: TGTGCCAGCAGATCGGGACTGTTATCCTACGAGCAGTACTTC
CDR3aa: CASRSGLLSYEQYF

abundance: NA
v_gene: TRBV2
len: 13
d_gene: NA
j_gene: TRBJ1-2
CDR3nt: TGTGCCAGCAGTGGAGGGATTGGGAGTGGCTACACCTTC
CDR3aa: CASSGGIGSGYTF

abundance: few
v_gene: TRBV6-5
len: 14
d_gene: TRBD1
j_gene: TRBJ1-6
CDR3nt: TGTGCCAGCAGTTCAAGACCGGGACAGGGCCCCCTCCACTTT
CDR3aa: CASSSRPGQGPLHF

abundance: NA
v_gene: TRBV29-1
len: 16
d_gene: TRBD1
j_gene: TRBJ2-1
CDR3nt: TGCGGCGCCGAAAGGGGGACAGGGGGCGACTACAATGAGCGGTTCTTC
CDR3aa: CGAERGTGGDYNERFF

abundance: once
v_gene: TRBV7-2
len: 17
d_gene: TRBD1
j_gene: TRBJ2-7
CDR3nt: TGTGCCAGCAGCCACGTAGGGGGCGGAACGGCCTCCTACGAGCAGTACTTC
CDR3aa: CASSHVGGGTASYEQYF

abundance: NA
v_gene: TRBV27
len: 16
d_gene: NA
j_gene: TRBJ2-6
CDR3nt: TGTGCCAGCAGTTTAGGGTCCAGCTCTGGGGCCAACGTCCCGACTTTC
CDR3aa: CASSLGSSSGANVPTF

abundance: NA
v_gene: TRBV10-3
len: 18
d_gene: NA
j_gene: TRBJ2-6
CDR3nt: TGTGCCATCAGTCTTCAGGGAAAATGGACCTCTGGGGCCAACGTCCTGACTTTC
CDR3aa: CAISLQGKWTSGANVLTF

abundance: many
v_gene: TRBV7-2
len: 16
d_gene: TRBD1
j_gene: TRBJ2-4
CDR3nt: TGTGCCAGCAGCTTAGGACAGGGTTTAGCCAAAAACATTCAGTACTTC
CDR3aa: CASSLGQGLAKNIQYF

abundance: NA
v_gene: TRBV7-2
len: 17
d_gene: NA
j_gene: TRBJ1-3
CDR3nt: TGTGCCAGCAGTCACGACCTGACAGGAGTCTCTGGAAACACCATATATTTT
CDR3aa: CASSHDLTGVSGNTIYF

abundance: NA
v_gene: TRBV15
len: 18
d_gene: TRBD1
j_gene: TRBJ1-4
CDR3nt: TGTGCCACCAGCAGAGTAGGGGGGCCGGGGACAGTTGTTGAAAAACTGTTTTTT
CDR3aa: CATSRVGGPGTVVEKLFF

abundance: NA
v_gene: TRBV27
len: 17
d_gene: TRBD1
j_gene: TRBJ1-2
CDR3nt: TGTGCCAGCAGTTTATCCCGGGACAGGGGGCGCGTCTATGGCTACACCTTC
CDR3aa: CASSLSRDRGRVYGYTF

abundance: few
v_gene: TRBV7-9
len: 13
d_gene: NA
j_gene: TRBJ2-1
CDR3nt: TGTGCCAGCAGCATAAGGGGGTACAATGAGCAGTTCTTC
CDR3aa: CASSIRGYNEQFF

abundance: few
v_gene: TRBV4-2
len: 16
d_gene: NA
j_gene: TRBJ2-6
CDR3nt: TGTGCCAGCAGCCAAGATGGAACGCCGGGGGCCAACGTCCTGACTTTC
CDR3aa: CASSQDGTPGANVLTF